The subject of this entry is one T cell receptor beta chain. This record belongs to a study of blood T cell repertoires in COVID-19. Study-wide context: Samples of COVID-19 (acute and convalescent) were obtained from the United States, Italy and Spain. In each case, the material was cDNA or gDNA derived from T cells, B-cell-depleted T cells, or PBMCs.

Original data processing: From reference gene primer amplification, estimates of nucleated cell counts were derived. Data came from immunoSEQ multiplex PCR; TCRdb stores just in-frame clones and leaves some out. That table is the source of V, J and clone size, and D and trimming were worked out from the DNA. Counted here are about 210,000 clones, roughly four fifths occurring once; the ten biggest clones make up 10% to 15%. The CDR3 loop spans 16 amino acids. The J segment lost 5 bases and the V segment lost 2 bases, leaving 11 bases of the junction unmatched. Germline-derived CDR1 and CDR2 are MNHEY and SVGEGT.

The source of this sequence is a woman between 35 and 50 years old with acute or convalescent COVID-19. This chain links TRBV6-2 or TRBV6-3 with TRBJ2-5; 7 bases align to TRBD1. What was sequenced was peripheral blood. Written as DNA, the CDR3 is TGTGCCAGCAGTTACAACGTGGGACAGAAGGAGGAGACCCAGTACTTC. It encodes CASSYNVGQKEETQYF.